Described below is a single T cell receptor (beta chain) sequence and its context. Its antigen remains unknown. The protocol was immunoSEQ multiplex PCR, while the TCRdb copy is restricted to in-frame clones and leaves out a portion. The sample has 40,000 to 55,000 clones, roughly 95% seen once. This entry belongs to a study of graft-versus-host responses after intestinal transplantation. The receptor was isolated from a human donor who was the organ donor for an intestinal transplant. The sequenced sample was unstimulated CD8+ T cells sorted from spleen or lymph node cells, obtained before transplant.

This CDR3 reads CAISESIGLTYEQYF. The CDR3 nucleotides read TGTGCCATCAGTGAGTCGATAGGTCTCACCTACGAGCAGTACTTC. The chain couples TRBV10-3 to TRBJ2-7; D not resolved. V shed 0 bases and J shed 2 bases, with 11 bases lying between them. The CDR3 has 15 residues. Germline values: CDR1 ENHRY, CDR2 SYGVKD.